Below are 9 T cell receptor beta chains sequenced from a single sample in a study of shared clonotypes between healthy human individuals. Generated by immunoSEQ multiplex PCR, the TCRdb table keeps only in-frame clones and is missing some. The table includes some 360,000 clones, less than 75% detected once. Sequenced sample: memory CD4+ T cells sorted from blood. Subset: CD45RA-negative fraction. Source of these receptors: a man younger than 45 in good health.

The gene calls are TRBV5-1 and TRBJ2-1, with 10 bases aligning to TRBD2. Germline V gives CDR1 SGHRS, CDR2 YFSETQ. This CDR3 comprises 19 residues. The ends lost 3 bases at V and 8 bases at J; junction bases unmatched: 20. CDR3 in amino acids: CASSSGARAGGPFGHEQFF. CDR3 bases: TGCGCCAGCAGCTCGGGGGCGAGAGCGGGAGGGCCCTTCGGCCATGAGCAGTTCTTC.

CDR3: CATSRDGGSEQFF. For the CDR3, the DNA is TGTGCCACCAGCAGAGATGGGGGGTCTGAGCAGTTCTTC. The rearrangement links TRBV15 to TRBJ2-1; perhaps TRBD2 as D (6 bases). Germline loops: CDR1 LNHNV, CDR2 YYDKDF (reference sequence). Between the trimmed V and J ends, which lost 0 bases and 9 bases, there was a span of 9 bases. The CDR3 extends over 13 amino acids.

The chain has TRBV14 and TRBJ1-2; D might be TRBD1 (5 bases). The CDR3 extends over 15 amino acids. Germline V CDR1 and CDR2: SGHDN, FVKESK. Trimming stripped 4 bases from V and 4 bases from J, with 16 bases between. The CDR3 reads CASSLSQGGIYGYTF. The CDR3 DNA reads TGTGCCAGCAGCCTGAGCCAGGGAGGCATCTATGGCTACACCTTC.

The CDR3, as DNA: TGTGCCAGCAGCTTGGATAGGGCGCACTTAAACACTGAAGCTTTCTTT. Translated: CASSLDRAHLNTEAFF. J is TRBJ1-1 and V is TRBV5-5; no firm D call. Trimming took 0 bases from V and 2 from J, leaving 14 bases between them. The CDR3 totals 16 residues. Germline CDR1 SGHKS, CDR2 YYEKEE (reference sequence).

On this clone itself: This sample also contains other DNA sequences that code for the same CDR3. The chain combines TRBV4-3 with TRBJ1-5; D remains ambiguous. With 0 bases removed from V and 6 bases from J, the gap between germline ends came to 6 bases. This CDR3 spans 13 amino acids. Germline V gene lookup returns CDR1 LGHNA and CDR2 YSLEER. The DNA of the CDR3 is TGCGCCAGCAGCCAAGATATTAGTCAGCCCCAGCATTTT. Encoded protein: CASSQDISQPQHF.

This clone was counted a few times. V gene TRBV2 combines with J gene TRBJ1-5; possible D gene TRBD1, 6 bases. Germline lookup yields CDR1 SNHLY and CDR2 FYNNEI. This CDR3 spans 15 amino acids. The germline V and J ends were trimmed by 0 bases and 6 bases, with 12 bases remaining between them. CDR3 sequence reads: CASSEAPGAGQPQHF. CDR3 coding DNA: TGTGCCAGCAGTGAAGCTCCGGGGGCGGGTCAGCCCCAGCATTTT.

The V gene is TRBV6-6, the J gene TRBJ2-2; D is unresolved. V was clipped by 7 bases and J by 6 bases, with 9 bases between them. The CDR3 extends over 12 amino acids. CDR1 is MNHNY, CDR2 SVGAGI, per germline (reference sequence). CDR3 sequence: CASTRIAGELFF. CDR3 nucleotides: TGTGCCAGCACCCGGATCGCCGGGGAGCTGTTTTTT.

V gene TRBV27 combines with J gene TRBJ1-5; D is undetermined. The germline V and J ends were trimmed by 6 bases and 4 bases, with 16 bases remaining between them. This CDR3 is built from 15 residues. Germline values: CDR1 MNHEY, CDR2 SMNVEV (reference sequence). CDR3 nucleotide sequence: TGTGCCAGCAGGCCCTCGACCCAGACAAATCAGCCCCAGCATTTT. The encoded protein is CASRPSTQTNQPQHF.

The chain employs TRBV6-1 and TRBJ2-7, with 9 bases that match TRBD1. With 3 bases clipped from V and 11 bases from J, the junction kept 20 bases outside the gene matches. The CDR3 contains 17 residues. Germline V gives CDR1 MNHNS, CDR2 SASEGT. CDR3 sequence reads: CASSDHAVGDRDEVEYF. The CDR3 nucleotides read TGTGCCAGCAGTGACCATGCAGTCGGGGACAGGGATGAAGTAGAGTACTTC.